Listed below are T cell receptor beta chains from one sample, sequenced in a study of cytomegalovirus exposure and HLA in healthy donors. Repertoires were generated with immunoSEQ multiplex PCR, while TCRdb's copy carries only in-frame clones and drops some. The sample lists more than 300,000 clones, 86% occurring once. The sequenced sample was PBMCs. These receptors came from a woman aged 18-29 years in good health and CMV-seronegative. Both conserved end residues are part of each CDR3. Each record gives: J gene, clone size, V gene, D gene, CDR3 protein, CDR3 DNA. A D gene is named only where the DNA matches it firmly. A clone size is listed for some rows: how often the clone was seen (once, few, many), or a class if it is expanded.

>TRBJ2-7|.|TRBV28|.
CASSKTGALLYEQYF
TGTGCCAGCAGTAAGACAGGCGCCCTCCTCTACGAGCAGTACTTC
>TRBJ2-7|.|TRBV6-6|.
CASSQTSTGYEQYF
TGTGCCAGCAGCCAGACTTCTACGGGCTACGAGCAGTACTTC
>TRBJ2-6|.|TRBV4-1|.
CASSRLQGSGANVLTF
TGCGCCAGCAGCCGTCTACAGGGATCTGGGGCCAACGTCCTGACTTTC
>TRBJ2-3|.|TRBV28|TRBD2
CASSGRERAGDTQYF
TGTGCCAGCAGTGGGAGGGAGCGGGCCGGAGATACGCAGTATTTT
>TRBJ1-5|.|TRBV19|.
CASSHTGSNQPQHF
TGTGCCAGTAGCCATACAGGGTCCAATCAGCCCCAGCATTTT
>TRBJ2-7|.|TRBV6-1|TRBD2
CASSLAGKQYF
TGTGCCAGCAGCCTAGCGGGGAAACAGTACTTC
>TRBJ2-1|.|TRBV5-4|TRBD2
CASSLRVRTRGNEQFF
TGTGCCAGCAGCTTAAGAGTGCGGACTAGAGGGAATGAGCAGTTCTTC
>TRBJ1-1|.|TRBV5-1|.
CASSFIQGRTEAFF
TGCGCCAGCAGCTTTATACAGGGAAGGACTGAAGCTTTCTTT
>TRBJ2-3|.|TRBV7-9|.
CASSLARSTDTQYF
TGTGCCAGCAGCTTAGCTCGTAGCACAGATACGCAGTATTTT
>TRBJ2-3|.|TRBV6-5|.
CASSNLPRDTQYF
TGTGCCAGCAGTAATCTCCCCCGGGATACGCAGTATTTT
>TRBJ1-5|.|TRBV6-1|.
CASSEASDFSNQPQHF
TGTGCCAGCAGTGAAGCGTCAGACTTTAGCAATCAGCCCCAGCATTTT
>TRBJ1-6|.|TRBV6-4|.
CASSEGQGSYNSPLHF
TGTGCCAGCAGTGAGGGTCAGGGCTCCTATAATTCACCCCTCCACTTT
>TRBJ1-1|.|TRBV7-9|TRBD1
CASRQSPGQGPTEAFF
TGTGCCAGCAGGCAGTCCCCGGGACAGGGCCCCACTGAAGCTTTCTTT
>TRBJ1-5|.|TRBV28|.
CASTRGRENQPQHF
TGTGCCAGCACCCGAGGGAGGGAAAATCAGCCCCAGCATTTT
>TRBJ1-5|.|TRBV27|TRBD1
CASSLLGGGQGNQPQHF
TGTGCCAGCAGTTTATTGGGGGGGGGACAGGGAAATCAGCCCCAGCATTTT
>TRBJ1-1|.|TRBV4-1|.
CASSQVAVNTEAFF
TGCGCCAGCAGCCAGGTGGCGGTGAACACTGAAGCTTTCTTT
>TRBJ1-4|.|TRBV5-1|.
CASSLAGGFNEKLFF
TGCGCCAGCAGCTTGGCCGGGGGGTTTAATGAAAAACTGTTTTTT
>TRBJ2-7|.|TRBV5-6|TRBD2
CASSLVLAGGEQYF
TGTGCCAGCAGCTTGGTACTAGCGGGAGGAGAGCAGTACTTC
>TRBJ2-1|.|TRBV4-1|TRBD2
CASSQPTSGSSWEQFF
TGCGCCAGCAGCCAGCCGACTAGCGGGAGTTCTTGGGAGCAGTTCTTC
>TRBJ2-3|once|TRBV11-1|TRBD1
CASSSKWDRETDTQYF
TGTGCCAGCAGCTCGAAATGGGACAGGGAGACAGATACGCAGTATTTT